Shown below are 2 T cell receptor beta chains from a single sample sequenced in a study of T cells in Graves' hyperthyroidism and ophthalmopathy. Amplification yielded TCR beta CDR3 regions, with RNA transcripts as the source. Researchers ran a first-round RT-PCR on the TCR CDR3 using the HTBI primer set. TCRdb re-derived calls from the multiplex PCR reads in MiXCR, one entry per CDR3 protein. The sample lists 250,000 or so distinct CDR3 sequences, roughly 15% occurring once. Material: blood. The source is a woman aged 45 to 65 with Graves' hyperthyroidism that later progressed to Graves' ophthalmopathy.

This clonotype was seen at least ten times. The rearrangement links TRBV24-1 to TRBJ2-1; 13 bases align to TRBD2. Germline CDR1 KGHDR, CDR2 SFDVKD. The junction had 6 bases not matched to a gene; V was cut back by 4 bases and J by 7 bases. This CDR3 region has 16 residues. The CDR3 DNA reads TGTGCCACCAGTGACCCGGGACTAGCGGGGAGGAATGAGCAGTTCTTC. It specifies CATSDPGLAGRNEQFF.

The rearrangement joins TRBV4-2 to TRBJ2-7; 12 bases match TRBD1. The V gene's germline CDR1 is LGHNA and CDR2 YNFKEQ. Unmatched junction bases numbered 20, after V lost 4 bases and J lost 7 bases. The CDR3 is made up of 19 amino acids. The CDR3: CASSPGQGAKGGFVDEQYF. CDR3 sequence (DNA): TGTGCCAGCAGCCCGGGACAGGGGGCGAAGGGTGGGTTTGTAGATGAGCAGTACTTC.